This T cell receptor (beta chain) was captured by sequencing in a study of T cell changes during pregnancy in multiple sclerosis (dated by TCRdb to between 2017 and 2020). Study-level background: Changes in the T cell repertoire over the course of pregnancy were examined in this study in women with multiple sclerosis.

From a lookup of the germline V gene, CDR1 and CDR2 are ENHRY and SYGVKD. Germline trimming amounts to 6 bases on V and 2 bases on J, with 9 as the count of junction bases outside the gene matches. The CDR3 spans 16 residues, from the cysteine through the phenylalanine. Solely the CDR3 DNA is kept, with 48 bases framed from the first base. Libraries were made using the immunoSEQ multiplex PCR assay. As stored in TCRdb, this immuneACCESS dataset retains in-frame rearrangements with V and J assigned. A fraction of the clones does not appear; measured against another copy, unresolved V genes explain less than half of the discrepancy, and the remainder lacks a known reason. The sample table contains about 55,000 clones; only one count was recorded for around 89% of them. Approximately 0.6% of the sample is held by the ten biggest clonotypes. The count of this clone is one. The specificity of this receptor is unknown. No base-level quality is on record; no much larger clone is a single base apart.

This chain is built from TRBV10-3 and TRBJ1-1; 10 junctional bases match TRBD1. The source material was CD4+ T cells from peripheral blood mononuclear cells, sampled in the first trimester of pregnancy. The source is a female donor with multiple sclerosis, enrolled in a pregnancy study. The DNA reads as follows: TGTGCCATCAGACCCGGGACAGGGGACTTAAACACTGAAGCTTTCTTT. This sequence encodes CAIRPGTGDLNTEAFF.